The 25 T cell receptor beta chains below come from one sample, sequenced in a study of blood T cells in healthy people across ages. The use of a sample-barcoded 5' primer and a J-beta primer mix characterized a second PCR of 7 to 11 cycles. One entry per CDR3 protein, called by TCRdb with MiXCR from the 5' RACE reads. Found here are 720,000 or so distinct CDR3 sequences, less than 45% of them singletons; the top ten hold 30%. Sequenced sample: blood. These receptors came from an elderly man in good health.

The CDR3 nucleotides read TGTGCCAGCAGCGCCGGAAGGGATAGCAATCAGCCCCAGCATTTT. Encoded protein: CASSAGRDSNQPQHF. The chain employs TRBV11-2 and TRBJ1-5; no definite D call. The CDR3 is made up of 15 amino acids. CDR1 and CDR2 (germline): SGHAT, FQNNGV. The V and J ends lost 5 bases and 0 bases respectively, with 11 bases between them.

In regard to this clonotype: Its ends do not fully match the called genes, so a read error is possible. The chain is built from TRBV4-3 and TRBJ2-7; TRBD1 agrees at 11 bases. The germline V gene encodes CDR1 LGHNA and CDR2 YSLEER. The CDR3 has 18 residues. The CDR3 protein is CASSQAIWGQGVSYEQYF. CDR3 sequence (DNA): TGCGCCAGCAGTCAAGCAATTTGGGGACAGGGGGTGTCCTACGAGCAGTACTTC.

This rearrangement joins TRBV5-1 to TRBJ2-7; D is perhaps TRBD1 (6 bases). CDR1 is SGHRS, CDR2 YFSETQ, per germline. The CDR3 totals 13 residues. V shed 2 bases and J shed 5 bases, with 11 bases lying between them. The CDR3: CASSFSRDNEQYF. CDR3 DNA: TGCGCCAGCAGCTTTTCCAGGGACAACGAGCAGTACTTC.

The genes are TRBV11-2 and TRBJ2-5, with no clear D. The CDR3 is 13 amino acids. The V end was cut by 3 bases, the J end by 5 bases, with 10 bases between. Germline V gene sequence: CDR1 SGHAT, CDR2 FQNNGV. The CDR3: CASSFIRQETQYF. CDR3 coding DNA: TGTGCCAGCAGCTTCATCAGGCAGGAGACCCAGTACTTC.

This clonotype has ten or more counts. J is TRBJ1-5 and V is TRBV20-1, with 8 bases identical to TRBD1. Germline values: CDR1 DFQATT, CDR2 SNEGSKA (reference sequence). The CDR3 is 14 amino acids. Losses at the gene ends were 2 bases for V and 0 bases for J; bases not matched to a gene: 0. The CDR3 DNA reads TGCAGTGCTAGACAGGGGGCTAGCAATCAGCCCCAGCATTTT. The encoded protein is CSARQGASNQPQHF.

This clonotype was observed a handful of times. The chain uses TRBV6-2 or TRBV6-3 and TRBJ2-7; a weak D match, TRBD2 (7 bases). Germline V gives CDR1 MNHEY, CDR2 SVGEGT. V was shortened by 4 bases and J by 4 bases, with 14 bases between the two germline ends. This CDR3 contains 14 residues. CDR3 nucleotide sequence: TGTGCCAGCAGTTTCCGGGGGGCCGTATACGAGCAGTACTTC. Amino acids: CASSFRGAVYEQYF.

V usage is TRBV3-1 and J usage is TRBJ2-4, with a tentative D call TRBD1 (6 bases). Germline V gives CDR1 LGHDT, CDR2 YNNKEL (reference sequence). CDR3 size: 16 residues. Deletions cut 1 base from V and 3 bases from J, with 13 bases between. The CDR3 DNA follows: TGTGCCAGCAGCCAAGTAACGGACAGCGACAAAAACATTCAGTACTTC. It is translated as CASSQVTDSDKNIQYF.

This clonotype has a count of ten or more. The V call is TRBV6-2 or TRBV6-3, the J call TRBJ2-1; TRBD2 matches at 8 bases. Germline CDR1 is MNHEY and CDR2 is SVGEGT. This CDR3 comprises 15 residues. V was clipped by 5 bases and J by 1 base; unmatched bases: 4. The chain's CDR3 is CASSLTSVSYNEQFF. The CDR3 bases are TGTGCCAGCAGTCTGACTAGCGTTTCCTACAATGAGCAGTTCTTC.

The gene calls are TRBV7-9 and TRBJ1-2, with 8 positions matching TRBD1. Trimming at V came to 1 base and at J to 2 bases, leaving 6 bases not matched to a gene. The length of the CDR3 is 16 residues. Germline V lookup: CDR1 SEHNR, CDR2 FQNEAQ (reference sequence). The CDR3 loop reads CASSLGGQADNYGYTF. The CDR3 DNA reads TGTGCCAGCAGCTTAGGGGGACAGGCCGACAACTATGGCTACACCTTC. Based on the CDR3 plus reference TRBV7-9 and TRBJ1-2, the full variable domain is DTGVSQNPRHKITKRGQNVTFRCDPISEHNRLYWYRQTLGQGPEFLTYFQNEAQLEKSRLLSDRFSAERPKGSFSTLEIQRTEQGDSAMYLCASSLGGQADNYGYTFGSGTRLTVV.

This clonotype was counted many times. V gene TRBV29-1 combines with J gene TRBJ2-7, with a possible D match to TRBD2 (5 bases). The V end lost 6 bases, the J end lost 5 bases, and 17 bases lay between the germline ends. This CDR3 spans 13 amino acids. CDR1 is SQVTM and CDR2 is ANQGSEA in the germline V gene. CDR3 nucleotide sequence: TGCAGCGTAGTAGCGCCGAGTTGGAACGAGCAGTACTTC. Amino acid sequence: CSVVAPSWNEQYF.

This clonotype was recorded only once. The CDR3 is CASRDTGHNEQFF. In nucleotides, the CDR3 is TGTGCCAGCAGGGACACGGGGCACAATGAGCAGTTCTTC. The chain links TRBV28 to TRBJ2-1; either TRBD1 or TRBD2 may fit D (5 bases each). CDR1 is MDHEN, CDR2 SYDVKM, per germline. Trimming left V 6 bases short and J 5 bases short, with 11 bases between. The CDR3 sequence is 13 residues long.

The J gene is TRBJ2-4, the V gene TRBV28; TRBD1 agrees at 9 bases. Near its end, the DNA agrees better with TRBJ2-7, so the J call may be wrong. CDR1 and CDR2 (germline): MDHEN, SYDVKM. The CDR3 extends over 14 amino acids. This chain's CDR3 is CASSLWGQGNEQYF. The CDR3 region has the DNA TGTGCCAGCAGTTTATGGGGACAGGGCAACGAGCAGTACTTC.

The chain links TRBV7-9 to TRBJ1-1; D not resolved. Trimming left V 5 bases short and J 5 bases short, with 21 bases between. The CDR3 covers 16 residues. Germline V CDR1 and CDR2: SEHNR, FQNEAQ (reference sequence). The CDR3 reads CASSPHPGSGNTEAFF. The CDR3 nucleotides read TGTGCCAGCAGCCCCCATCCGGGGTCGGGCAATACTGAAGCTTTCTTT.

CDR3 amino acids: CASSEGTDNEQFF. The CDR3 DNA follows: TGTGCCAGCAGTGAAGGGACGGACAATGAGCAGTTCTTC. This chain uses TRBV2 with TRBJ2-7; no clear D gene. The J call could be wrong; TRBJ2-1 is a better fit for the DNA end. Germline lookup yields CDR1 SNHLY and CDR2 FYNNEI. The CDR3 has 13 residues.

The CDR3 coding sequence is TGCAGTGCTACCCCTCCGGGGGCCAATAGTGGCTACACCTTC. Its protein is CSATPPGANSGYTF. This rearrangement joins TRBV20-1 to TRBJ1-2, with D perhaps matching TRBD1 (6 bases). V dropped 4 bases and J dropped 7 bases, with 19 bases sitting between them. The CDR3 spans 14 residues. The germline CDR1 and CDR2 sequences are DFQATT and SNEGSKA (reference sequence).

This clonotype was picked up a small number of times. This chain connects TRBV20-1 to TRBJ2-7, with 8 bases that match TRBD2. Germline V gene sequence: CDR1 DFQATT, CDR2 SNEGSKA (reference sequence). The CDR3 totals 19 residues. The trim removed 0 bases at V and 10 bases at J, leaving 26 bases unmatched. The CDR3 DNA follows: TGCAGTGCTAGAGATGATTCGGGAATAGCGGGGCGGGGCCTCACAACCCAGTACTTC. This codes for CSARDDSGIAGRGLTTQYF.

Ten or more counts support this clonotype. The chain has TRBV29-1 and TRBJ2-7, with TRBD2 identical over 11 bases. The trim removed 6 bases at V and 5 bases at J, leaving 9 bases unmatched. Germline V gene sequence: CDR1 SQVTM, CDR2 ANQGSEA. CDR3 length: 14 residues. The CDR3 protein is CSVGAGTSGHEQYF. CDR3 coding DNA: TGCAGCGTGGGCGCAGGGACTAGCGGACACGAGCAGTACTTC.

This clonotype was detected ten times or more. The V gene is TRBV4-3, the J gene TRBJ2-3; D perhaps matches TRBD1 (5 bases). Germline V lookup: CDR1 LGHNA, CDR2 YSLEER. The CDR3 extends over 15 amino acids. V lost 0 bases and J lost 5, with 12 bases in between. As DNA, the CDR3 is TGCGCCAGCAGCCAAGAGGGCCAGGGTAGAGATACGCAGTATTTT. It specifies CASSQEGQGRDTQYF.

Here the CDR3 reads CSVGNPEAFF. As DNA, the CDR3 is TGCAGCGTTGGTAACCCTGAAGCTTTCTTT. V gene TRBV29-1 combines with J gene TRBJ1-1; D gene unclear. CDR1 and CDR2 from the germline V gene are SQVTM and ANQGSEA. Trimming stripped 4 bases from V and 6 bases from J, with 6 bases between. The CDR3 sequence is 10 residues long.

The chain couples TRBV29-1 to TRBJ2-3; 10 bases align to TRBD1. V lost 7 bases and J lost 5; bases outside the gene matches: 9. Germline CDR1 reads SQVTM; CDR2 reads ANQGSEA. The CDR3 is made up of 14 amino acids. The CDR3 region has the DNA TGCAGCGCCGAAGGGACAGGGGAGGGAGATACGCAGTATTTT. Its translation is CSAEGTGEGDTQYF.

This clonotype has more than one count but fewer than ten. This chain uses TRBV28 with TRBJ2-7, with 10 bases aligning to TRBD2. The CDR3 totals 15 residues. CDR1 and CDR2 from the germline V gene are MDHEN and SYDVKM. The junction had 3 bases not matched to a gene; V was cut back by 3 bases and J by 1 base. CDR3 amino acids: CASSLRSGRSYEQYF. The CDR3 DNA reads TGTGCCAGCAGTTTGCGTAGCGGGAGGTCCTACGAGCAGTACTTC. The whole variable domain, filled in from reference TRBV28 and TRBJ2-7, reads DVKVTQSSRYLVKRTGEKVFLECVQDMDHENMFWYRQDPGLGLRLIYFSYDVKMKEKGDIPEGYSVSREKKERFSLILESASTNQTSMYLCASSLRSGRSYEQYFGPGTRLTVT.

Points on this clonotype: A much larger clone lies one base from this, so it may be a read error. The chain combines TRBV7-9 with TRBJ1-2; no firm D call. Germline CDR1 is SEHNR and CDR2 is FQNEAQ (reference sequence). Between the trimmed V and J ends, which lost 5 bases and 6 bases, there was a span of 19 bases. The CDR3 has 15 amino acids. CDR3 sequence (DNA): TGTGCCAGCAGCGAACGGGATCGCCCGATCCATGGCTACACCTTC. Protein sequence: CASSERDRPIHGYTF.

The rearrangement joins TRBV28 to TRBJ2-5, with TRBD1 matching 7 bases. V shed 4 bases and J 1 base; nucleotides not matched to a gene: 12. The germline gives CDR1 MDHEN, CDR2 SYDVKM. The CDR3 runs to 17 residues. CDR3 nucleotide sequence: TGTGCCAGCAGTTACCTCACAGGGGCGAAGGGCCAAGAGACCCAGTACTTC. Protein sequence: CASSYLTGAKGQETQYF. Full variable domain (outside the CDR3, taken from reference TRBV28 and TRBJ2-5): DVKVTQSSRYLVKRTGEKVFLECVQDMDHENMFWYRQDPGLGLRLIYFSYDVKMKEKGDIPEGYSVSREKKERFSLILESASTNQTSMYLCASSYLTGAKGQETQYFGPGTRLLVL.

The CDR3 is CASSNDRAWTQYF. CDR3 bases: TGTGCCAGCAGCAATGACAGAGCCTGGACCCAGTACTTC. V and J are TRBV6-5 and TRBJ2-5, with a weak D call TRBD1 (5 bases). Deletions cut 6 bases from V and 7 bases from J, with 15 bases between. CDR3 length equals 13 residues. CDR1 is MNHEY and CDR2 is SVGAGI in the germline V gene.

The table lists this clonotype with a few counts. This chain connects TRBV7-9 to TRBJ2-7, with 7 nucleotides matching TRBD1. Germline CDR1 SEHNR, CDR2 FQNEAQ (reference sequence). The CDR3 totals 12 residues. With 3 bases clipped from V and 6 bases from J, the junction kept 2 bases outside the gene matches. The CDR3 is CASSFTGAEQYF. The DNA for the CDR3 is TGTGCCAGCAGCTTTACAGGGGCCGAGCAGTACTTC.